These T cell receptor beta chains were read from a single sample in a study of T cells in localized non-small cell lung cancer. Profiling relied on immunoSEQ multiplex PCR, and the TCRdb table lists in-frame clones only, not all of them. The table has approximately 41,000 clones, about 86% seen once. The specimen comprised peripheral blood, sampled before any cancer treatment. These receptors all come from a woman between 18 and 50 years old with stage III lung adenocarcinoma. CDR3s include the opening cysteine and the closing phenylalanine or tryptophan. The D gene is left open where the match is weak. Not all rows give a size; the values are once, few, many and, for expanded clones, a class.

J | size | V | D | DNA | CDR3
TRBJ1-1 | once | TRBV5-1 | - | TGCGCCAGCAGCTCCAAAGACCAGGAGGACATTAACACTGAAGCTTTCTTT | CASSSKDQEDINTEAFF
TRBJ2-2 | - | TRBV14 | - | TGTGCCAGCAGCCAAGAGAAGGACACCGGGGAGCTGTTTTTT | CASSQEKDTGELFF
TRBJ2-1 | - | TRBV5-1 | TRBD1 | TGCGCCAGCACCCAAGGGGACAGGGACGACAATGAGCAGTTCTTC | CASTQGDRDDNEQFF
TRBJ1-5 | - | TRBV6-1 | - | TGTGCCAGCAGTGAAGCGAAGCCCCAGCATTTT | CASSEAKPQHF
TRBJ1-2 | - | TRBV5-6 | - | TGTGCCAGCAGCTTGGGGCAGTTCTATGGCTACACCTTC | CASSLGQFYGYTF
TRBJ1-2 | once | TRBV19 | - | TGTGCCAGTAGTATTATGGGGGTATATGGCTACACCTTC | CASSIMGVYGYTF
TRBJ1-6 | - | TRBV6-1 | - | TGTGCCAGCAGTGAAAGGACAGTTAATTCACCCCTCCACTTT | CASSERTVNSPLHF
TRBJ1-6 | few | TRBV6-1 | - | TGTGCCAGCAGTGAAAGGGGACAAATCCTCCACTTT | CASSERGQILHF
TRBJ2-7 | - | TRBV2 | - | TGTGCCAGCGGACAGCCAGGCTACGAGCAGTACTTC | CASGQPGYEQYF
TRBJ2-7 | - | TRBV6-6 | TRBD2 | TGTGCCAGCAGCCCCGGGGAGGGGTACGAGCAGTACTTC | CASSPGEGYEQYF